Here is one T cell receptor beta chain with its context. The CDR3 totals 16 residues. CDR1 is LGHNT and CDR2 is FRNRAP in the germline V gene. The V segment lost 5 bases and the J segment 4 bases; nucleotides outside the gene matches: 7. Study processing details: Reference gene primer amplification yielded estimated nucleated cell counts. Profiling relied on immunoSEQ multiplex PCR, and the TCRdb table lists in-frame clones only, not all of them. The V and J calls and clone size are taken from that table; D and trimming were inferred from the DNA. Of 200,000 to 250,000 clones in the sample, 70% to 85% were seen once. The data originate from a study of blood T cell repertoires in COVID-19. Across the whole study: Some COVID-19 samples were acute and others convalescent; all came from the United States, Italy and Spain. The cDNA or gDNA used as material had been derived from T cells, B-cell-depleted T cells, or PBMCs.

Participants' own reports of clinical history determined their cohort assignment. This TCR was recovered from a woman aged 55-70 years who had recovered from COVID-19. The sequenced material came from PBMCs or T cells enriched from blood (not recorded which). V and J are TRBV12-5 and TRBJ1-3; 11 bases agree with TRBD1. The CDR3 spells CASGTGQGARGNTIYF. CDR3 sequence (DNA): TGTGCTAGTGGTACCGGACAGGGGGCGAGAGGAAACACCATATATTTT.